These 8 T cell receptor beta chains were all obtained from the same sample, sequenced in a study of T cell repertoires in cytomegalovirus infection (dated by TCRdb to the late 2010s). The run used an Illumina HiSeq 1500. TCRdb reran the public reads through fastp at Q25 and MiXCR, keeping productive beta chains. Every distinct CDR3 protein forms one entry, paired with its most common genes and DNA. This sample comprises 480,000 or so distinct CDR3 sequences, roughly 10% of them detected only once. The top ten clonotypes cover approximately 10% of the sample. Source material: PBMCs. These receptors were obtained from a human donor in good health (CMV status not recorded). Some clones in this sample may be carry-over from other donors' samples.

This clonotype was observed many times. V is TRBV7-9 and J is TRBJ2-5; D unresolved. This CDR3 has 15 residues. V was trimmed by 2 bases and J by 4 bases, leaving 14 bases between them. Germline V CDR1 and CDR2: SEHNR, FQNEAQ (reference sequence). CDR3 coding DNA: TGTGCCAGCAGCTTATTACAGTCGGCTAGAGAGACCCAGTACTTC. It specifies CASSLLQSARETQYF.

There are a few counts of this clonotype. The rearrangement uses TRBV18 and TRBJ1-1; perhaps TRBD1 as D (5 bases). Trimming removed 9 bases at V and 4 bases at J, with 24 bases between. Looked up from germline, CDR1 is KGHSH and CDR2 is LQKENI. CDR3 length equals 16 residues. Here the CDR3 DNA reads TGTGCCAGTTTCTCATCGGGACCTTCATTGGGCACTGAAGCTTTCTTT. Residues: CASFSSGPSLGTEAFF.

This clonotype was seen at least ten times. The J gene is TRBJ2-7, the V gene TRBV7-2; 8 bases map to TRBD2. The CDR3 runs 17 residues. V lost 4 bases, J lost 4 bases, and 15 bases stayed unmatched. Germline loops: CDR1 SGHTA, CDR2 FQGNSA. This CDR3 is CASSSVGAGVLIYEQYF. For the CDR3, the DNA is TGTGCCAGCAGCTCGGTGGGAGCGGGAGTGTTGATTTACGAGCAGTACTTC. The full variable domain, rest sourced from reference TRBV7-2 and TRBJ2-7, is GAGVSQSPSNKVTEKGKDVELRCDPISGHTALYWYRQSLGQGLEFLIYFQGNSAPDKSGLPSDRFSAERTGGSVSTLTIQRTQQEDSAVYLCASSSVGAGVLIYEQYFGPGTRLTVT.

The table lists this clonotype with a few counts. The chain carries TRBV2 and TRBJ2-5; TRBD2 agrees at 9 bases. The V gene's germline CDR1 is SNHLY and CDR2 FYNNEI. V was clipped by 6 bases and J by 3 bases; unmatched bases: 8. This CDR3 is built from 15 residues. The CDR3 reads CASRGGAGGKETQYF. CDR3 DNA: TGTGCCAGCAGAGGTGGGGCGGGGGGGAAAGAGACCCAGTACTTC.

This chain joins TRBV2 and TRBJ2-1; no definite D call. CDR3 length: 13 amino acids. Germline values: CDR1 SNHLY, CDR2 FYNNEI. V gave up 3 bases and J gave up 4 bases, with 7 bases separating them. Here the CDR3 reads CASSDAGYNEQFF. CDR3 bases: TGTGCCAGCAGTGATGCAGGATACAATGAGCAGTTCTTC.

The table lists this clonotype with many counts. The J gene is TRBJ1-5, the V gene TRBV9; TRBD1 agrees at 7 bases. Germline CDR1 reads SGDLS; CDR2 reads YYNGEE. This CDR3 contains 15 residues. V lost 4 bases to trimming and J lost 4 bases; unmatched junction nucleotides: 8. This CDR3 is CASSPGTAQNQPQHF. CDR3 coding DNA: TGTGCCAGCAGCCCAGGGACAGCCCAAAATCAGCCCCAGCATTTT.

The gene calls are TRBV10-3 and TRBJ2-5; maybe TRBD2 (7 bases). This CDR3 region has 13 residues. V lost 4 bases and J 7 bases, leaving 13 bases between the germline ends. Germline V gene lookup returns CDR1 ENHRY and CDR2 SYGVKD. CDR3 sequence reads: CAISAYREGTQYF. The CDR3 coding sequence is TGTGCCATCAGTGCATACAGGGAGGGGACCCAGTACTTC.

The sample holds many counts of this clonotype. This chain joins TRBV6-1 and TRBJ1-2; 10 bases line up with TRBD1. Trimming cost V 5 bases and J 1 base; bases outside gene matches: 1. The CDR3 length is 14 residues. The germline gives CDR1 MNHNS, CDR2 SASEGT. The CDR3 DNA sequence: TGTGCCAGCAGTCGGGACAGGGGTAACTATGGCTACACCTTC. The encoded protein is CASSRDRGNYGYTF.